This T cell receptor (beta chain) originates from a study of T cell clonality in common variable immunodeficiency. General study results and limits: Fewer deletions and N-nucleotide insertions were reportedly seen in common variable immunodeficiency TCR beta sequences.

Germline CDR1 and CDR2: SNHLY and FYNNEI. The V end lost 7 bases, the J end lost 3 bases, and 16 bases lay between the germline ends. There are 15 residues in the CDR3. This clone showed up just a few times. What it binds is not known. Coverage ceases 3 residues before the CDR3 finishes, and the germline J gene fills in the end. The repertoire was sequenced with immunoSEQ multiplex PCR; TCRdb's copy has only in-frame clones and lacks some. The sample presents roughly 34,000 clones, none singletons. Input material: peripheral blood mononuclear cells. This receptor was obtained from a human donor with common variable immunodeficiency. V and J are TRBV2 and TRBJ2-1; D is perhaps TRBD2 (6 bases). The chain's CDR3 is CASTGGEFRYNEQFF. Incomplete CDR3 DNA: TGTGCCAGCACCGGAGGGGAGTTCCGCTACAATGAG.